The entry that follows covers one T cell receptor (beta chain) sequence. This clonotype was detected a few times. The clone's antigen remains unknown. Being one base from a much bigger clone, this may be a read error. The CDR3 carries no conserved terminal phenylalanine or tryptophan, so it likely arises from a read error. With termini counted, the CDR3 has 16 amino acids. The only DNA kept is the CDR3, 48 bases in frame from the first base. The germline V gene provides CDR1 SGHNT and CDR2 YENEEA. A distance of 19 bases separates the germline ends of V and J, which lose 4 bases and 6 bases respectively. Sequencing took place on an Illumina HiSeq 2000. Multiplex PCR amplification was used to build the TCR beta chain libraries. The amplified TCR beta chain products were analyzed by high-throughput sequencing. TCRdb reanalyzed the raw reads on its own, using fastp at Q25 for trimming and MiXCR for clone calling, and kept in-frame beta chains. All rows with the same CDR3 protein become a single entry with the most common DNA and genes. The sample yields fewer than 90,000 distinct CDR3 sequences; over 25% were counted once. The ten largest clones take up around 8.1% of the sample.

This specimen belongs to a study of breast tumors, draining lymph nodes, adjacent tissues (dated by TCRdb to 2015 to 2016). Background on the whole study: The study compared TCR beta repertoires across tumor, adjacent nontumor tissue and axillary lymph nodes from breast cancer patients. The study aimed to assess the relationships and possible T-cell exchange between tumor, surrounding tissue and draining lymph node repertoires in human breast cancer. Broad study findings and their caveats: Tumor T-cell repertoires showed less diversity than lymph node repertoires and more diversity than nontumor tissue repertoires, and tumor T-cell repertoires showed preferential V and J gene usage. A scenario in which most tumor T cells derive from the lymph node and then expand within tumor tissue was judged to be consistent with the data. The conclusion that tumor T cells originate in lymph nodes was presented as consistent with a hypothesis rather than as directly demonstrated. Tumor and nontumor tissue repertoires were significantly more similar in luminal-like than in basal-like breast cancer.

Lymph node samples came from the axillary draining lymph nodes of breast cancer patients. The sequence derives from a female donor with breast cancer. Some clones in this sample may be carry-over from other donors' samples. Sequencing input: axillary lymph node tissue. The sequence is built from TRBV11-3 and TRBJ2-1; the D gene is perhaps TRBD1, from 6 matching bases. This receptor carries the CDR3 CASSSKGSQGSNEQFL. The DNA reads as follows: TGTGCCAGCAGCTCAAAGGGGAGCCAGGGGTCCAATGAGCAGTTCCTC.